This T cell receptor beta chain was profiled in a study of response to subunit inactivated influenza vaccine. Study-level findings and limits: Authors suggested each seasonal influenza vaccination recruits few new T cells.

The CDR3 is made up of 16 amino acids. Between the trimmed V and J ends, which lost 1 base and 5 bases, there was a span of 18 bases. Germline CDR1 MNHEY, CDR2 SMNVEV (reference sequence). MiXCR was run by TCRdb on the RT-PCR reads, yielding one entry per CDR3 protein. The table records more than 450,000 distinct CDR3 sequences, 10% to 15% of them present only once. Comment on this clonotype: Antigen unknown.

The receptor was derived from a man in his fifties or sixties who received an inactivated influenza vaccine. Sequenced material: PBMCs from blood, taken on the day of vaccination. The chain is built from TRBV27 and TRBJ2-7; D is possibly TRBD1 (6 bases). In nucleotides, the CDR3 is TGTGCCAGCAGTTTATGGGGCCGGGACAAGATCCACGAGCAGTACTTC. This translates into CASSLWGRDKIHEQYF.